This is a list of T cell receptor beta chains from one sample in a study of shared clonotypes between healthy human individuals. Clones were sequenced by immunoSEQ multiplex PCR, and TCRdb holds only the in-frame ones, with some missing. The data show 300,000 to 400,000 clones, roughly 91% seen once. Sequencing was done on a sample of memory CD8+ T cells sorted from blood. These receptors came from a man aged 18 to 30 in good health. Both conserved end residues are part of each CDR3. The D gene is left open where the match is weak. Not all rows give a size; the values are once, few, many and, for expanded clones, a class.

clone size	V gene	J gene	D gene	CDR3 DNA	CDR3 protein
-	TRBV7-9	TRBJ2-1	-	TGTGCCAGCAGCTTGGACTCCTCCTACAATGAGCAGTTCTTC	CASSLDSSYNEQFF
-	TRBV28	TRBJ2-6	-	TGTGCCAGCAGTTTCTGGTTGAGGGGATCTGGGGCCAACGTCCTGACTTTC	CASSFWLRGSGANVLTF
-	TRBV7-6	TRBJ2-3	-	TGTGCCAGCAGCTTAGACAGCTGGGGAGCAGATACGCAGTATTTT	CASSLDSWGADTQYF
-	TRBV9	TRBJ2-6	-	TGTGCCAGCAGCGTAGCTTTGCGGGGATTAAGCTCTGGGGCCAACGTCCTGACTTTC	CASSVALRGLSSGANVLTF
-	TRBV11-2	TRBJ2-2	-	TGTGCCAGCAGCTTAGAGGCAGGGGGAGGCCCGAACACCGGGGAGCTGTTTTTT	CASSLEAGGGPNTGELFF
-	TRBV30	TRBJ2-5	TRBD2	TGTGCCTGGAGTACAACAAGGACTAGCGGGTTATCAAGTAGAGAGACCCAGTACTTC	CAWSTTRTSGLSSRETQYF
few	TRBV6-5	TRBJ2-5	TRBD1	TGTGCCAGCAGTAACGGAGGGACAGGGCAGACCCAGTACTTC	CASSNGGTGQTQYF
-	TRBV10-3	TRBJ1-6	-	TGTGCCACTGCCCCGGTGGTTAATAATTCACCCCTCCACTTT	CATAPVVNNSPLHF
-	TRBV13	TRBJ2-4	-	TGTGCCAGCAGCTTATACGGGGGCGATCTTTTCTTC	CASSLYGGDLFF
-	TRBV6-5	TRBJ2-1	-	TGTGCCAGCAGTTCTCAGGGCAACCCCTCCTACAATGAGCAGTTCTTC	CASSSQGNPSYNEQFF
-	TRBV7-9	TRBJ2-1	TRBD2	TGTGCCAGCCTCCGAACTAGCGGGAGTGACCCCTACAATGAGCAGTTCTTC	CASLRTSGSDPYNEQFF
-	TRBV27	TRBJ2-7	TRBD1	TGTGCCAGCAGTTTACTTGGGGACAGCTCCTACGAGCAGTACTTC	CASSLLGDSSYEQYF
-	TRBV11-1	TRBJ2-2	-	TGTGCCAGCAGCTTTTACAGGGCGAACACCGGGGAGCTGTTTTTT	CASSFYRANTGELFF
-	TRBV4-2	TRBJ1-1	-	TGTGCCAGCAGCCTCCAAACGGAGGGATTGAACACTGAAGCTTTCTTT	CASSLQTEGLNTEAFF
once	TRBV30	TRBJ2-1	TRBD2	TGTGCTAGGACTAGCGACAACTCCTACAATGAGCAGTTCTTC	CARTSDNSYNEQFF
-	TRBV9	TRBJ2-5	TRBD2	TGTGCCAGCAGCCCCCAGGGGCTAGCGGGGGGCCAAGAGACCCAGTACTTC	CASSPQGLAGGQETQYF
-	TRBV6-1	TRBJ2-7	TRBD1	TGTGCCAGCAGTGCAACGGGACAGGGCTACGAGCAGTACTTC	CASSATGQGYEQYF
once	TRBV27	TRBJ1-1	-	TGTGCCAGCAGTATTTCGGGTGCTGAAGCTTTCTTT	CASSISGAEAFF
-	TRBV2	TRBJ1-5	TRBD1	TGTGCCAGCAGTGAGGACAGGGGGCGCCTCCATCAGCCCCAGCATTTT	CASSEDRGRLHQPQHF
-	TRBV2	TRBJ2-2	-	TGTGCCAGGGAGGGGGAATTGAACACCGGGGAGCTGTTTTTT	CAREGELNTGELFF
-	TRBV7-8	TRBJ1-1	-	TGTGCCAGCAGCTTAACTTACCTGAACACTGAAGCTTTCTTT	CASSLTYLNTEAFF
-	TRBV28	TRBJ1-2	-	TGTGCCAGCAGCCCCTGGGGTAATTACGAACAGGGCGGGGGTACTAACTATGGCTACACCTTC	CASSPWGNYEQGGGTNYGYTF
-	TRBV6-5	TRBJ1-5	-	TGTGCCAGCAGTTACGGTGGGCACAATCAGCCCCAGCATTTT	CASSYGGHNQPQHF
-	TRBV30	TRBJ2-7	-	TGTGCCTGGACCTTGAGTCTCTCCTACGAGCAGTACTTC	CAWTLSLSYEQYF
-	TRBV9	TRBJ1-1	-	TGTGCCAGCAGCGTAGGAGGGCAGACTGAAGCTTTCTTT	CASSVGGQTEAFF
-	TRBV5-6	TRBJ2-7	-	TGTGCCAGCAGCCCGAGGCCCACTGAGTCCTACGAGCAGTACTTC	CASSPRPTESYEQYF
-	TRBV2	TRBJ2-2	TRBD2	TGTGCCAGCACCGGACTGGGACTAGCGGGAGGGGATACCGGGGAGCTGTTTTTT	CASTGLGLAGGDTGELFF
once	TRBV30	TRBJ1-5	TRBD1	TGTGCCTGGAGTGTCGGACAGGGGAATCAGCCCCAGCATTTT	CAWSVGQGNQPQHF
-	TRBV25-1	TRBJ2-2	-	TGTGCCAGCAGTGAACAGCCCTTGAACACCGGGGAGCTGTTTTTT	CASSEQPLNTGELFF
-	TRBV2	TRBJ1-2	-	TGTGCCAGCAGTGAAGATAAGGGAAGGTACTATGGCTACACCTTC	CASSEDKGRYYGYTF
-	TRBV5-1	TRBJ1-5	TRBD1	TGCGCCAGCAGCTTGGCAGGGGGTCATCAGCCCCAGCATTTT	CASSLAGGHQPQHF
-	TRBV11-2	TRBJ2-7	-	TGTGCCAGCAAGATTGGCTACGAGCAGTACTTC	CASKIGYEQYF
few	TRBV5-4	TRBJ1-1	-	TGTGCCAGCAGTCCGACACTGAACACTGAAGCTTTCTTT	CASSPTLNTEAFF
-	TRBV5-4	TRBJ2-7	-	TGTGCCAGCTCCCAGTGGCAATCCTACGAGCAGTACTTC	CASSQWQSYEQYF
-	TRBV7-8	TRBJ2-3	TRBD2	TGTGCCAGCAGCCCCCCGACGTGGGGGGGTGTCACAGATACGCAGTATTTT	CASSPPTWGGVTDTQYF
once	TRBV19	TRBJ1-5	-	TGTGCCAGTAGTATTGGGCAGCCCAATCAGCCCCAGCATTTT	CASSIGQPNQPQHF
-	TRBV5-1	TRBJ2-6	-	TGCGCCAGCAGGCACCGGGACGGGGAGAGCTCTGGGGCCAACGTCCTGACTTTC	CASRHRDGESSGANVLTF